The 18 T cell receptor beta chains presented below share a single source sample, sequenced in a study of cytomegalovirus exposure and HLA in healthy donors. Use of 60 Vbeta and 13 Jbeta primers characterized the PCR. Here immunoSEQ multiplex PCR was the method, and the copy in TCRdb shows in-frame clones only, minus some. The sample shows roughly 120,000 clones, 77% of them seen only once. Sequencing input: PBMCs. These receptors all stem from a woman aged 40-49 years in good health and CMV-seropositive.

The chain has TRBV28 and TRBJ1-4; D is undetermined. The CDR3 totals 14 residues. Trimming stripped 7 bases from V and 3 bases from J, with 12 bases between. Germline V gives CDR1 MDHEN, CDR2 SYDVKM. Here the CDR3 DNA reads TGTGCCAGCACCGAACTCCTTCCTAATGAAAAACTGTTTTTT. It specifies CASTELLPNEKLFF. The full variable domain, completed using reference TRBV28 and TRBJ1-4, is DVKVTQSSRYLVKRTGEKVFLECVQDMDHENMFWYRQDPGLGLRLIYFSYDVKMKEKGDIPEGYSVSREKKERFSLILESASTNQTSMYLCASTELLPNEKLFFGSGTQLSVL.

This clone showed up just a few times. The DNA of the CDR3 is TGTGCCATCAGTGATACGCAGGGAAAATATGGCTACACCTTC. Translated, it gives CAISDTQGKYGYTF. The chain has TRBV10-3 and TRBJ1-2, with D possibly being TRBD1 (5 bases). CDR3 length: 14 residues. Per the germline V gene, CDR1 is ENHRY and CDR2 is SYGVKD. Trimming took 3 bases from V and 5 from J, leaving 13 bases between them.

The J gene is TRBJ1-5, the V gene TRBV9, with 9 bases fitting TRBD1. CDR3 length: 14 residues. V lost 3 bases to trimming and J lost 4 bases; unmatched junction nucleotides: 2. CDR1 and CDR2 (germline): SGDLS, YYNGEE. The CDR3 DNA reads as TGTGCCAGCAGCGGGACAGGGGAAAATCAGCCCCAGCATTTT. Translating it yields CASSGTGENQPQHF.

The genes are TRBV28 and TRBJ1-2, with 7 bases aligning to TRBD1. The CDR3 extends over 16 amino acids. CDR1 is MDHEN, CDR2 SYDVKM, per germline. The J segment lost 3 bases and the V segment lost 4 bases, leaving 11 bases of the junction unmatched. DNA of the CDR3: TGTGCCAGCAGTTCACAGGGGCCTGGATCGGACTATGGCTACACCTTC. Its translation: CASSSQGPGSDYGYTF.

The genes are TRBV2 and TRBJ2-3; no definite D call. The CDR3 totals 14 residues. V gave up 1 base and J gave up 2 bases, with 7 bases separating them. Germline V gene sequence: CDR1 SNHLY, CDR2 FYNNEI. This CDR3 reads CASSEGQATDTQYF. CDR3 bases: TGTGCCAGCAGTGAAGGCCAGGCCACAGATACGCAGTATTTT.

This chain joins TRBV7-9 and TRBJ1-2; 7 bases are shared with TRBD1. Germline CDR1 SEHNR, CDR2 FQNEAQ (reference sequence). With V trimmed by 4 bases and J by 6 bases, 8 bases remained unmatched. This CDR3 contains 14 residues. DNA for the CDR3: TGTGCCAGCAGCTGGGGCAGGGGGACGGATGGCTACACCTTC. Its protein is CASSWGRGTDGYTF.

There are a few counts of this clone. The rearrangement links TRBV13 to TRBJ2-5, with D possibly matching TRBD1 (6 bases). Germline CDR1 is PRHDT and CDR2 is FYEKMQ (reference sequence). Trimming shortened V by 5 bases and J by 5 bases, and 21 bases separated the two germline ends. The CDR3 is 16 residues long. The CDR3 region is CASSLRFRAQGETQYF. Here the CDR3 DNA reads TGTGCCAGCAGCCTTCGTTTCCGGGCTCAGGGGGAGACCCAGTACTTC.

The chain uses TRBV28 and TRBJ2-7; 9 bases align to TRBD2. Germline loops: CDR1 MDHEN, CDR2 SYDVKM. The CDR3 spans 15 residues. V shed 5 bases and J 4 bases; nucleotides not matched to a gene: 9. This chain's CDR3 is CASSATGTSRYEQYF. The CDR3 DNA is TGTGCCAGCAGTGCCACCGGGACTAGCAGGTACGAGCAGTACTTC.

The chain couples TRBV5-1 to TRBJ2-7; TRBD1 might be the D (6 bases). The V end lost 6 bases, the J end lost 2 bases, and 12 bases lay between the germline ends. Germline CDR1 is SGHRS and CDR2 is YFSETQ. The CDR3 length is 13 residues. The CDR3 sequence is CASTRDKTYEQYF. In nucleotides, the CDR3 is TGCGCCAGCACCCGGGACAAGACCTACGAGCAGTACTTC.

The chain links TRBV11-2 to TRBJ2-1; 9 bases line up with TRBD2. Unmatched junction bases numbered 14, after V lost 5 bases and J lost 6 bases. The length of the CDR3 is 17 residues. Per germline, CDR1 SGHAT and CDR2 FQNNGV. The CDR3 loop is CASSPLSGTSSRNEQFF. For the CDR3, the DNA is TGTGCCAGCAGCCCCCTGAGCGGGACTAGCAGCCGCAATGAGCAGTTCTTC.

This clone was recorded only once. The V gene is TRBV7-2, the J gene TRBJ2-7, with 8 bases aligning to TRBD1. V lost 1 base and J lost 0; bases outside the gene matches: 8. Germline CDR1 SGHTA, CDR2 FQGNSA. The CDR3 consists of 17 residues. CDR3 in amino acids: CASSLGGTGGISYEQYF. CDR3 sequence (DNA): TGTGCCAGCAGCTTAGGGGGAACAGGGGGGATCTCCTACGAGCAGTACTTC.

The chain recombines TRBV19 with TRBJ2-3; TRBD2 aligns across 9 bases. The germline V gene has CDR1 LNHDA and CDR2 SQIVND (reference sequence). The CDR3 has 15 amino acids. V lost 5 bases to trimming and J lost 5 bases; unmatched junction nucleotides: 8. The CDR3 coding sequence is TGTGCCAGTAGTCCCTCCGGGACTAGCTTAGATACGCAGTATTTT. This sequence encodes CASSPSGTSLDTQYF.

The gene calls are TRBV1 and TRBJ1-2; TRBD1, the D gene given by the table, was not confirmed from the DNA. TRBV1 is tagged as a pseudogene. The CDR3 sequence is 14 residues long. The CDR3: CTSSHAPGTGRYTF. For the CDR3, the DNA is TGCACCAGCAGCCACGCGCCCGGGACAGGGCGGTACACCTTC.

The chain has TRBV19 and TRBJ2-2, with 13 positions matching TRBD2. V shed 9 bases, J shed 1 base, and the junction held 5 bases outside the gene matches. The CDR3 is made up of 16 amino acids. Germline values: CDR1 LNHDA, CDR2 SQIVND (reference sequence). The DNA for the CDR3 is TGTGCCAGCTCGGGACTAGCGGGGAAGAACACCGGGGAGCTGTTTTTT. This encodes CASSGLAGKNTGELFF. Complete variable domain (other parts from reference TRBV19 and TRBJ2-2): DGGITQSPKYLFRKEGQNVTLSCEQNLNHDAMYWYRQDPGQGLRLIYYSQIVNDFQKGDIAEGYSVSREKKESFPLTVTSAQKNPTAFYLCASSGLAGKNTGELFFGEGSRLTVL.

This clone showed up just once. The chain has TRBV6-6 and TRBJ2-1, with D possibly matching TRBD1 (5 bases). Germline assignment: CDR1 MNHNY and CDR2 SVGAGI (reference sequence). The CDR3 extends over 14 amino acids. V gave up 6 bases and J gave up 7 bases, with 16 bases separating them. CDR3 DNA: TGTGCCAGCAGCAAAGGGGTAGCATGGAATGAGCAGTTCTTC. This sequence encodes CASSKGVAWNEQFF.

The CDR3 coding sequence is TGCGCCTCACAAGGGGTGGGCGGGAGGGCGTCGAACACCGGGGAGCTGTTTTTT. Translation gives CASQGVGGRASNTGELFF. The V call is TRBV4-1, the J call TRBJ2-2; the match to TRBD2 covers 9 bases. The V gene end was trimmed by 11 bases and the J gene end by 0 bases; junction bases not matched to a gene: 16. The CDR3 loop spans 18 amino acids. Germline CDR1 reads MGHRA; CDR2 reads YSYEKL.

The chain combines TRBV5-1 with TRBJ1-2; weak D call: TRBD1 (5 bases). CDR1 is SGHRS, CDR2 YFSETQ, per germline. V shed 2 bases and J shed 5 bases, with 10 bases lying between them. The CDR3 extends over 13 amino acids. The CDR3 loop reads CASSLAGTYGYTF. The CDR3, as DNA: TGCGCCAGCAGCTTAGCAGGGACTTATGGCTACACCTTC.

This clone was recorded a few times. The DNA of the CDR3 is TGCGCCAGCAGCTTTTCCGGGACAGGGCGCACTGAAGCTTTCTTT. Its protein is CASSFSGTGRTEAFF. The chain couples TRBV5-1 to TRBJ1-1, with 9 bases lining up with TRBD1. Trimming cost V 2 bases and J 4 bases; bases outside gene matches: 6. The germline gives CDR1 SGHRS, CDR2 YFSETQ. CDR3 length equals 15 residues.